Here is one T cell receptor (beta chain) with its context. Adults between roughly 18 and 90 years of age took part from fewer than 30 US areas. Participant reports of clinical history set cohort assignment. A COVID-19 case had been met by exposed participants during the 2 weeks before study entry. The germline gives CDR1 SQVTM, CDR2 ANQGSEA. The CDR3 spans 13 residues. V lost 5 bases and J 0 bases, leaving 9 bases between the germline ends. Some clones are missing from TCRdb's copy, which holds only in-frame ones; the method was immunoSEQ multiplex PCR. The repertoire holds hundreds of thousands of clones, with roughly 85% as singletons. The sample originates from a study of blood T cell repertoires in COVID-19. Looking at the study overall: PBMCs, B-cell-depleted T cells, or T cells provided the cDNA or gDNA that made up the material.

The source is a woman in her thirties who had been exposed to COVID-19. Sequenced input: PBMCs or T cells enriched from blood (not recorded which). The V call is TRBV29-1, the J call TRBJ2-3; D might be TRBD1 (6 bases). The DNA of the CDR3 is TGCAGCGTTCGGACAGCTAGCACAGATACGCAGTATTTT. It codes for CSVRTASTDTQYF.